The clone carrying this T cell receptor (beta chain) has a count of ten or more. Each participant's cohort was designated according to participant-reported clinical history. As processed by the authors: Amplification of reference gene primers provided the estimated nucleated cell counts. Assay: immunoSEQ multiplex PCR; the TCRdb copy retains only in-frame clones and omits some. Clonal size and the V and J genes are those of that table, whereas D and trimming came from the DNA. The sample shows roughly 220,000 clones, nearly 90% of them seen only once. This specimen comes from a study of blood T cell repertoires in COVID-19. As for the study in general: Specimens from acute and convalescent COVID-19 originated in the United States, Italy and Spain. T cells, B-cell-depleted T cells, or PBMCs supplied cDNA or gDNA.

CDR3 size: 13 residues. Trimming removed 5 bases from V and 4 bases from J, with 11 bases in between. Germline lookup yields CDR1 MNHEY and CDR2 SMNVEV (reference sequence). The specimen was PBMCs or T cells enriched from blood (not recorded which). The rearrangement links TRBV27 to TRBJ1-1, with no clear D. The TCR sequence derives from a man aged 25-40 years who had been exposed to COVID-19. CDR3 sequence reads: CASSGRGRTEAFF. The CDR3, as DNA: TGTGCCAGCAGTGGTCGGGGTCGCACTGAAGCTTTCTTT.